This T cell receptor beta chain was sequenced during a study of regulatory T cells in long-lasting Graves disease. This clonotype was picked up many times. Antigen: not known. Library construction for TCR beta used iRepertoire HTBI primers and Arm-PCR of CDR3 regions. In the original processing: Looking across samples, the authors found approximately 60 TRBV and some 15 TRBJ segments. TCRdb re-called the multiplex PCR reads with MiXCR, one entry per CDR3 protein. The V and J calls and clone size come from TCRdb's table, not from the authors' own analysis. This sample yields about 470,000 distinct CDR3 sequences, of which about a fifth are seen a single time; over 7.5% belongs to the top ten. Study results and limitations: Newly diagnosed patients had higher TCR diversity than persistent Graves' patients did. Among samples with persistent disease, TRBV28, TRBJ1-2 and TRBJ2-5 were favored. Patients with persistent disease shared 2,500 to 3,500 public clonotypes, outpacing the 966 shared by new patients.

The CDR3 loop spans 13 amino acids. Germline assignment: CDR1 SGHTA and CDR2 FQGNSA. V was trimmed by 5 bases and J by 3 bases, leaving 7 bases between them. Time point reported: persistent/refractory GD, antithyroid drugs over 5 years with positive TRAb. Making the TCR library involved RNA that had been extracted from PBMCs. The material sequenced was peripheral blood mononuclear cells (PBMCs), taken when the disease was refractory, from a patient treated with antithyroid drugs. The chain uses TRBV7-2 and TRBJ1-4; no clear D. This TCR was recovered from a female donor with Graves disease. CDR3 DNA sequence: TGTGCCAGCAGCCCTCAGCCTAATGAAAAACTGTTTTTT. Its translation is CASSPQPNEKLFF.